A single sample is the source of the 11 T cell receptor beta chains below, sequenced in a study of T cell repertoires in cytomegalovirus infection. TCRdb reanalysed the reads using MiXCR and keeps one entry per CDR3 protein. Among 630,000 or so distinct CDR3 sequences listed, 24% were seen once. What was sequenced was CD8+ T cells from PBMCs. These receptors all come from a human donor in good health (CMV status not recorded). Some clones in this sample may be carry-over from other donors' samples.

In regard to this clonotype: This may come from a read error, since a much larger clone is one base off. No conserved phenylalanine or tryptophan ends this CDR3, so it is likely a read error. The V call is TRBV7-6, the J call TRBJ2-1; no reliable D call. Germline assignment: CDR1 SGHVS and CDR2 FNYEAQ. Trimming took 0 bases from V and 10 from J, leaving 7 bases between them. This CDR3 is 12 amino acids long. CDR3 nucleotides: TGTGCCAGCAGCTTAGCAAACAGCGAGCAGTTCCTC. It specifies CASSLANSEQFL.

This clonotype was picked up many times. V usage is TRBV28 and J usage is TRBJ2-1; D remains unclear. The CDR3 contains 16 residues. The V end lost 6 bases, the J end lost 0 bases, and 15 bases lay between the germline ends. CDR1 and CDR2 from the germline V gene are MDHEN and SYDVKM. CDR3 in amino acids: CASSQYSASSYNEQFF. As DNA, the CDR3 is TGTGCCAGCAGCCAATACAGCGCAAGCTCCTACAATGAGCAGTTCTTC.

This chain joins TRBV7-9 and TRBJ2-1; TRBD1 aligns across 7 bases. The V gene's germline CDR1 is SEHNR and CDR2 FQNEAQ (reference sequence). The CDR3 has 16 residues. Trimming at V came to 1 base and at J to 4 bases, leaving 7 bases not matched to a gene. Here the CDR3 reads CASSLGRGQGYNEQFF. The CDR3 DNA reads as TGTGCCAGCAGCTTAGGAAGGGGGCAAGGTTACAATGAGCAGTTCTTC.

This clonotype has at least ten counts. The chain recombines TRBV7-2 with TRBJ1-1, with D possibly TRBD1 on 6 matching bases. V lost 1 base and J 4 bases, leaving 13 bases between the germline ends. The CDR3 is made up of 15 amino acids. CDR1 is SGHTA and CDR2 is FQGNSA in the germline V gene. The CDR3, as DNA: TGTGCCAGCAGCTTAGTGCTGGGGGCATTCACTGAAGCTTTCTTT. Translated: CASSLVLGAFTEAFF. The whole variable domain, remainder taken from reference TRBV7-2 and TRBJ1-1, is GAGVSQSPSNKVTEKGKDVELRCDPISGHTALYWYRQSLGQGLEFLIYFQGNSAPDKSGLPSDRFSAERTGGSVSTLTIQRTQQEDSAVYLCASSLVLGAFTEAFFGQGTRLTVV.

This clonotype has at least ten counts. V usage is TRBV7-9 and J usage is TRBJ2-2, with D possibly being TRBD2 (7 bases). Per the germline V gene, CDR1 is SEHNR and CDR2 is FQNEAQ (reference sequence). V lost 9 bases and J lost 8, with 13 bases in between. This CDR3 comprises 12 residues. The CDR3 sequence: CASSRGAGELFF. CDR3 bases: TGTGCCAGTAGTCGGGGGGCGGGGGAGCTGTTTTTT.

About this clonotype: Just one base apart from a much larger clone, this may be a read error. This chain's CDR3 is CASSLARVPYTDTQYF. The CDR3, as DNA: TGTGCCAGCAGCTTAGCCAGGGTTCCCTACACAGATACGCAGTATTTT. This chain links TRBV7-2 with TRBJ2-3; D is possibly TRBD1 (5 bases). Germline lookup yields CDR1 SGHTA and CDR2 FQGNSA. The CDR3 loop spans 16 amino acids. V was trimmed by 0 bases and J by 2 bases, leaving 12 bases between them. Filled out from reference TRBV7-2 and TRBJ2-3, the complete variable domain reads GAGVSQSPSNKVTEKGKDVELRCDPISGHTALYWYRQSLGQGLEFLIYFQGNSAPDKSGLPSDRFSAERTGGSVSTLTIQRTQQEDSAVYLCASSLARVPYTDTQYFGPGTRLTVL.

The table lists this clonotype with a few counts. V is TRBV7-3 and J is TRBJ2-1, with unresolved D. CDR3 length equals 17 residues. Trimming removed 2 bases at V and 0 bases at J, with 14 bases between. The germline V gene has CDR1 SGHTA and CDR2 FQGTGA. The CDR3 sequence: CASSLLGSRSSYNEQFF. The DNA for the CDR3 is TGTGCCAGCAGCTTATTAGGTAGCCGCAGCTCCTACAATGAGCAGTTCTTC. Full variable domain (rest looked up from reference TRBV7-3 and TRBJ2-1): GAGVSQTPSNKVTEKGKYVELRCDPISGHTALYWYRQSLGQGPEFLIYFQGTGAADDSGLPNDRFFAVRPEGSVSTLKIQRTERGDSAVYLCASSLLGSRSSYNEQFFGPGTRLTVL.

The chain is built from TRBV2 and TRBJ2-2; possible D gene TRBD1, 6 bases. The V end was cut by 4 bases, the J end by 0 bases, with 9 bases between. This CDR3 is built from 15 residues. The germline CDR1 and CDR2 sequences are SNHLY and FYNNEI. This CDR3 reads CASSGRGTNTGELFF. CDR3 bases: TGTGCCAGCAGTGGAAGGGGGACGAACACCGGGGAGCTGTTTTTT.

At least ten counts were recorded for this clonotype. This chain joins TRBV4-1 and TRBJ1-1, with D uncertain. V was clipped by 0 bases and J by 4 bases, with 9 bases between them. The CDR3 is made up of 14 amino acids. The V gene's germline CDR1 is MGHRA and CDR2 YSYEKL. CDR3: CASSQDRGFTEAFF. CDR3 DNA sequence: TGCGCCAGCAGCCAAGATCGAGGGTTCACTGAAGCTTTCTTT.

This clonotype has a handful of counts. This chain connects TRBV20-1 to TRBJ1-2, with 7 nucleotides matching TRBD1. The CDR3 consists of 12 residues. V lost 6 bases, J lost 9 bases, and 10 bases stayed unmatched. CDR1 and CDR2 from the germline V gene are DFQATT and SNEGSKA (reference sequence). The chain's CDR3 is CSAPTGYQRYTF. CDR3 bases: TGCAGTGCGCCGACAGGGTATCAACGCTACACCTTC.

For this clonotype: A read error may be the cause here, since a much bigger clone is one base away. The rearrangement links TRBV5-6 to TRBJ1-1; no firm D call. This CDR3 is built from 13 residues. Trimming removed 2 bases from V and 6 bases from J, with 11 bases in between. CDR1 and CDR2 (germline): SGHDT, YYEEEE. The DNA for the CDR3 is TGTGCCAGCAGCTTATCGATAAAGGCTGAAGCTTTCTTT. As protein: CASSLSIKAEAFF. Drawing the rest from reference TRBV5-6 and TRBJ1-1, the complete variable domain is DAGVTQSPTHLIKTRGQQVTLRCSPKSGHDTVSWYQQALGQGPQFIFQYYEEEERQRGNFPDRFSGHQFPNYSSELNVNALLLGDSALYLCASSLSIKAEAFFGQGTRLTVV.